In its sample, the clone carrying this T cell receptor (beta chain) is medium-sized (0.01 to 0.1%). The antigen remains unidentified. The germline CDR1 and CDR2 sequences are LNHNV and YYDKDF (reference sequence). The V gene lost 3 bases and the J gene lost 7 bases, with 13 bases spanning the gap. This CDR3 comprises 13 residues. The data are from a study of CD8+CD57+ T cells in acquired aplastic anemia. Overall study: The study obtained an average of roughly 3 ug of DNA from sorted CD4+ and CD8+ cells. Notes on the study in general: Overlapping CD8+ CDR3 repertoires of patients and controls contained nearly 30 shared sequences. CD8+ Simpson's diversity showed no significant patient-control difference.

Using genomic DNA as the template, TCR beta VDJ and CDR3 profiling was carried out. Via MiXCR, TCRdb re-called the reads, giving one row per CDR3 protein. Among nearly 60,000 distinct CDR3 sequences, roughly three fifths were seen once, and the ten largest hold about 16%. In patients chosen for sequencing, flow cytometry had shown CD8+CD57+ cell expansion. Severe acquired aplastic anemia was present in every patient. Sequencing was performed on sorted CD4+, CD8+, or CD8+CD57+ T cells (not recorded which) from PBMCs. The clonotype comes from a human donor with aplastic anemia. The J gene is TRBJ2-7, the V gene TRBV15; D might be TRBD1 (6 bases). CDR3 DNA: TGTGCCACCAGCAGCATCTCAGGGGAAGAGCAGTACTTC. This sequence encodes CATSSISGEEQYF.